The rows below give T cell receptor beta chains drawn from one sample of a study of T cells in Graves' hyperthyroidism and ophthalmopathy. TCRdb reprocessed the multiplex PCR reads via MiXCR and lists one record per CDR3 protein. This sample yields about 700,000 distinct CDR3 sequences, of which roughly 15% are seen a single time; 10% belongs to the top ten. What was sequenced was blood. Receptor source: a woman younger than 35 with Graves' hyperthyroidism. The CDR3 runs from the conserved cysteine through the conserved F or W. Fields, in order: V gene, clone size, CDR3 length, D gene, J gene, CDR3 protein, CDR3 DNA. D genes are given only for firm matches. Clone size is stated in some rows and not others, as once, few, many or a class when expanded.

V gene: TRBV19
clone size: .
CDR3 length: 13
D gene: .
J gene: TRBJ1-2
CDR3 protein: CASSIEKYYGYTF
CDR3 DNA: TGTGCCAGTAGTATCGAGAAGTACTATGGCTACACCTTC

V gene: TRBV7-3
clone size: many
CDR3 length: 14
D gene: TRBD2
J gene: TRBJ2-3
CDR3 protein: CASSHGLAGDTQYF
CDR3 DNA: TGTGCCAGCAGCCATGGACTAGCGGGAGATACGCAGTATTTT

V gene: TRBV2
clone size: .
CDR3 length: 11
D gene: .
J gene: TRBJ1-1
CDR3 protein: CASREGPQAFF
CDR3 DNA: TGTGCCAGCAGGGAGGGGCCTCAAGCTTTCTTT

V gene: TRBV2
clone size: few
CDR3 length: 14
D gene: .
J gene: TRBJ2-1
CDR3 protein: CASRGGILIDEQFF
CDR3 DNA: TGTGCCAGCAGGGGGGGCATATTAATAGATGAGCAGTTCTTC

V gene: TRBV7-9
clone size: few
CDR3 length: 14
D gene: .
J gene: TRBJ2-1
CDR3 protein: CASSLLMIWNEQFF
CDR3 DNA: TGTGCCAGCAGCTTACTGATGATATGGAATGAGCAGTTCTTC

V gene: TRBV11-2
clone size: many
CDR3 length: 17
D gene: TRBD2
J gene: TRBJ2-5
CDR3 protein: CASSLDSAGGPKETQYF
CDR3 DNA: TGTGCCAGCAGCTTAGACAGCGCGGGAGGGCCCAAAGAGACCCAGTACTTC

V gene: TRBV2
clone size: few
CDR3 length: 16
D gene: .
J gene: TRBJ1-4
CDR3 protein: CASSGRRPATNEKLFF
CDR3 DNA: TGTGCCAGCAGTGGTCGACGGCCAGCAACTAATGAAAAACTGTTTTTT

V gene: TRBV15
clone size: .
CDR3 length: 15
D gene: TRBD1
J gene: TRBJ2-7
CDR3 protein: CATSREGQSTYEQYF
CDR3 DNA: TGTGCCACCAGCAGAGAGGGACAGAGCACCTACGAGCAGTACTTC

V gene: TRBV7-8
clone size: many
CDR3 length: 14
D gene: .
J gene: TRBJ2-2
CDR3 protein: CASSRAPNTGELFF
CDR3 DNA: TGTGCCAGCAGCCGGGCGCCGAACACCGGGGAGCTGTTTTTT

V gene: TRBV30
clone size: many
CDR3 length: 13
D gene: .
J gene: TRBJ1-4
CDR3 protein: CAWRPAGNEKLFF
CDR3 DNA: TGTGCCTGGAGACCCGCGGGTAATGAAAAACTGTTTTTT

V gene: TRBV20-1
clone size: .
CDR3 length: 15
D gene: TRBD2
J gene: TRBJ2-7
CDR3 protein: CSALGTSGKLYEQYF
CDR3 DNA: TGCAGTGCTCTCGGGACTAGCGGGAAGCTTTACGAGCAGTACTTC

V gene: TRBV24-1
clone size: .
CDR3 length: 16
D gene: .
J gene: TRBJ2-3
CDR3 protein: CATSERPTRGPDTQYF
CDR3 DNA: TGTGCCACCAGTGAACGACCGACTCGGGGGCCAGATACGCAGTATTTT

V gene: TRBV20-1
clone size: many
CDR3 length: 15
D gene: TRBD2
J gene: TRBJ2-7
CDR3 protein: CSARRSGRATYEQYF
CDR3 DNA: TGCAGTGCTAGGAGGAGCGGGAGGGCAACCTACGAGCAGTACTTC

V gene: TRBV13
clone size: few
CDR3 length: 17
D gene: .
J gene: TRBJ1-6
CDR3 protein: CASSSYNRAAPNSPLHF
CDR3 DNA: TGTGCCAGCAGCTCTTACAACCGGGCAGCCCCCAATTCACCCCTCCACTTT

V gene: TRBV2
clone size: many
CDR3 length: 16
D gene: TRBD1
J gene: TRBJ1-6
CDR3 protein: CASSDRTGVENSPLHF
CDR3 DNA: TGTGCCAGCAGTGACCGGACAGGGGTGGAGAATTCACCCCTCCACTTT

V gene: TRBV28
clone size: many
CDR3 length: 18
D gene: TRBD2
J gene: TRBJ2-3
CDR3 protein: CASSFPRLAGAGTDTQYF
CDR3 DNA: TGTGCCAGCAGTTTCCCTCGACTAGCGGGGGCTGGCACAGATACGCAGTATTTT

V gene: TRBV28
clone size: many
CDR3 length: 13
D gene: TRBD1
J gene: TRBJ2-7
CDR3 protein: CASRPLDRDEQYF
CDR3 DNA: TGTGCCAGCAGACCTCTGGACAGGGACGAGCAGTACTTC

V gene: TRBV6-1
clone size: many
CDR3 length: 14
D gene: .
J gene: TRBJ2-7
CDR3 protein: CASSEDLIRYEQYF
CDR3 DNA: TGTGCCAGCAGTGAAGACTTAATACGGTACGAGCAGTACTTC

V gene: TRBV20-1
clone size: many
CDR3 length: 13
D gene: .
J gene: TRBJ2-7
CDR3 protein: CSARRASSYEQYF
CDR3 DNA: TGCAGTGCTCGGAGGGCCTCGTCCTACGAGCAGTACTTC

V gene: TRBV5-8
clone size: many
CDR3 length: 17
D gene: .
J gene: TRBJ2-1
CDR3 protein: CASSLWQGGTRSDEQFF
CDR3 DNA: TGTGCCAGCAGCTTGTGGCAAGGTGGCACCCGCTCGGATGAGCAGTTCTTC

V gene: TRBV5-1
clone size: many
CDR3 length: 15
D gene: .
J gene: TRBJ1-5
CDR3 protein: CASSLVPGTNQPQHF
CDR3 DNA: TGCGCCAGCAGCTTGGTCCCCGGTACAAATCAGCCCCAGCATTTT

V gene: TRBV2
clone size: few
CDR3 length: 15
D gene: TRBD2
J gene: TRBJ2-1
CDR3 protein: CASSENLLLARSQFF
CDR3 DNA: TGTGCCAGCAGCGAAAACCTTTTACTAGCGAGGTCGCAGTTCTTC

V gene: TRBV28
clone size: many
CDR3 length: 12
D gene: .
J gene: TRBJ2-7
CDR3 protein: CASSPRIYEQYF
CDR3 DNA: TGTGCCAGCAGTCCCAGAATCTACGAGCAGTACTTC

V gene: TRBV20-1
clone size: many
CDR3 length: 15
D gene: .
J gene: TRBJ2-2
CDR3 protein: CSARDGGTVTGELFF
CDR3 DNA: TGCAGTGCTAGAGATGGGGGAACAGTCACCGGGGAGCTGTTTTTT

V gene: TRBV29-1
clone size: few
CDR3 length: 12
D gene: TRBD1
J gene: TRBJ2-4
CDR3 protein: CSATGTENIQYF
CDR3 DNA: TGCAGCGCAACCGGGACAGAAAACATTCAGTACTTC

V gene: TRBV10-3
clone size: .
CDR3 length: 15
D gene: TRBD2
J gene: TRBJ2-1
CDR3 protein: CAIRSGLAGGDEQFF
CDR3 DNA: TGTGCCATCAGATCGGGACTAGCGGGGGGGGATGAGCAGTTCTTC

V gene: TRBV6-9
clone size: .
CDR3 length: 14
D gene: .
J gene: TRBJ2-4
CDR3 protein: CASSYLDSANIQYF
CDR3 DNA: TGTGCCAGCAGTTATTTGGACAGCGCAAACATTCAGTACTTC

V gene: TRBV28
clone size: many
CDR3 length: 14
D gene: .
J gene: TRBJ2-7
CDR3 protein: CASSLRGLTYEQYF
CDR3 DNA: TGTGCCAGCAGCCTCCGGGGTCTAACCTACGAGCAGTACTTC

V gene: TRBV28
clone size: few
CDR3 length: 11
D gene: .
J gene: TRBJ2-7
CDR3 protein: CASSLRYERYF
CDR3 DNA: TGTGCCAGCAGTTTAAGGTACGAGCGGTACTTC

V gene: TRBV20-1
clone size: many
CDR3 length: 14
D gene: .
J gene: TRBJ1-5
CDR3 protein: CGARNVSSNQPQHF
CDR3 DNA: TGTGGGGCCCGGAATGTTTCTAGCAATCAGCCCCAGCATTTT

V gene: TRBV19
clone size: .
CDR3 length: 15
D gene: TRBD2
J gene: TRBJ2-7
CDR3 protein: CASSTIAGGTYEQYF
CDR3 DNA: TGTGCCAGTAGTACCATAGCGGGAGGTACCTACGAGCAGTACTTC

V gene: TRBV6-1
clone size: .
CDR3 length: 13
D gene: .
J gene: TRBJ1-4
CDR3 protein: CANVRATNEKLFF
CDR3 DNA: TGTGCCAACGTACGGGCAACTAATGAAAAACTGTTTTTT

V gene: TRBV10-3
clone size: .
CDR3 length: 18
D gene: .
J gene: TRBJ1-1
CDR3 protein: CAISYSGTTSPVNTEAFF
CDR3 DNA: TGTGCCATCAGTTACTCCGGGACTACTTCCCCGGTGAACACTGAAGCTTTCTTT

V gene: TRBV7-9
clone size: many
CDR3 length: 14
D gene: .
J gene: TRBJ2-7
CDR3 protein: CASSQSEFLGEQYF
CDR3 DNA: TGTGCCAGCAGCCAATCCGAGTTTCTGGGCGAGCAGTACTTC

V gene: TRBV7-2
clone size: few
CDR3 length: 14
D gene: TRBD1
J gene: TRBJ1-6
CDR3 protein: CASSHRQGGSPLHF
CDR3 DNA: TGTGCCAGCAGTCACAGACAGGGGGGTTCACCCCTCCACTTT

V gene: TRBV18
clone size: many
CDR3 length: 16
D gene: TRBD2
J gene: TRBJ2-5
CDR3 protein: CASSPLSLAGQETQYF
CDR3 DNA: TGTGCCAGCTCACCCCTCAGCCTAGCGGGGCAAGAGACCCAGTACTTC

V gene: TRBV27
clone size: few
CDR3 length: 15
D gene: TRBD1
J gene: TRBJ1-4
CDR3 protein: CASSYDREAHEKLFF
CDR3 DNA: TGTGCCAGCAGCTATGACAGGGAGGCCCATGAAAAACTGTTTTTT

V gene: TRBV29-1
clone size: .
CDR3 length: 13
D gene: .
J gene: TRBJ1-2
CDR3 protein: CSVISTGPGGYTF
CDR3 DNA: TGCAGCGTCATATCCACAGGGCCGGGGGGCTACACCTTC

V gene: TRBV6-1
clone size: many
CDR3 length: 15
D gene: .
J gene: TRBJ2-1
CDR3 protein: CASILGAAQFNEQFF
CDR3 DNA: .

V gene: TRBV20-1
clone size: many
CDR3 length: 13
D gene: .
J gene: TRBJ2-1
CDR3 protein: CSARERSTDEQFF
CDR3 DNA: TGCAGTGCTAGAGAAAGGAGTACCGATGAGCAGTTCTTC

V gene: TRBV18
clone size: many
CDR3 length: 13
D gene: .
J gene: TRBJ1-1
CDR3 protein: CASSPFGTTEAFF
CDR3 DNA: TGTGCCAGCTCACCTTTCGGAACCACTGAAGCTTTCTTT

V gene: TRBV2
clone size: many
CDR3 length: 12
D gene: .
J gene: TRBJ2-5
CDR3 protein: CASGAASETQYF
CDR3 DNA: TGTGCCAGCGGGGCCGCAAGCGAGACCCAGTACTTC

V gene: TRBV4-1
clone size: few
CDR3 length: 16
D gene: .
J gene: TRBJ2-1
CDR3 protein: CASSQGPKWVFDEQFF
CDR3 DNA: TGCGCCAGCAGCCAAGGTCCCAAGTGGGTTTTCGATGAGCAGTTCTTC

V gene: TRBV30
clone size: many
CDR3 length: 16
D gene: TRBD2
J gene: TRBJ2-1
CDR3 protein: CAWSPRTSGRSNEQFF
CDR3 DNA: TGTGCCTGGAGTCCCCGGACTAGCGGGAGATCCAATGAGCAGTTCTTC

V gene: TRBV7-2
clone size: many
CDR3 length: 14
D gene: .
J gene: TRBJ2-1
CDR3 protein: CASSLVVPSNEQFF
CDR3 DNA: TGTGCCAGCAGCTTAGTGGTCCCCTCCAATGAGCAGTTCTTC

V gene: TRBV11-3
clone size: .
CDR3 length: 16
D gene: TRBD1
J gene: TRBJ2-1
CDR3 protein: CASSDPRTGARNERFF
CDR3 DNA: TGTGCCAGCAGCGACCCCCGGACAGGGGCGAGGAATGAGCGGTTCTTC

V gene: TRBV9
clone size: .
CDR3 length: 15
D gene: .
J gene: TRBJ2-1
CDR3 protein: CASSPREGFYNEQFF
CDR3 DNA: TGTGCCAGCAGCCCCCGTGAGGGTTTCTACAATGAGCAGTTCTTC

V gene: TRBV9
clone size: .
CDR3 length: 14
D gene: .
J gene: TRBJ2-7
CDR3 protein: CASSVVSGPGEQYF
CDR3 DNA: TGTGCCAGCAGCGTAGTGAGCGGACCCGGCGAGCAGTACTTC

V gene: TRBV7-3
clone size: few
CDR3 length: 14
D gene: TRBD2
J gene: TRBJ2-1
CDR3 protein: CASSSTSGTHEQFF
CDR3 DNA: TGTGCCAGCAGCTCAACTAGCGGGACGCATGAGCAGTTCTTC

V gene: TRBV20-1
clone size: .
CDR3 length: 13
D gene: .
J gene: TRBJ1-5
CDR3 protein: CSAVRGGNQPQHF
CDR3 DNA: TGCAGTGCGGTTCGGGGTGGCAATCAGCCCCAGCATTTT

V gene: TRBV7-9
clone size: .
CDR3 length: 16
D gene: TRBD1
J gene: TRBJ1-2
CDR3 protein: CASSLMPSDRVGGYTF
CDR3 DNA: TGTGCCAGCAGCTTAATGCCCTCTGACAGGGTCGGTGGCTACACCTTC

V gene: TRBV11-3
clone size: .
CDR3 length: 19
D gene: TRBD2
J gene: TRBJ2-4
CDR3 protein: CASSLGTTSGRWAKNIQYF
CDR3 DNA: TGTGCCAGCAGCTTAGGTACCACTAGCGGGAGATGGGCCAAAAACATTCAGTACTTC

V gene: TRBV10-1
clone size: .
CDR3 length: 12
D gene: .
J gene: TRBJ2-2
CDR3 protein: CAVQGNTGELFF
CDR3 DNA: TGCGCCGTACAGGGGAACACCGGGGAGCTGTTTTTT

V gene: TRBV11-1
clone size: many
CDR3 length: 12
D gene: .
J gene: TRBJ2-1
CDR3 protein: CASTPGYNEQFF
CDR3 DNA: TGTGCCAGCACCCCGGGGTATAATGAGCAGTTCTTC